The rows below give T cell receptor beta chains drawn from one sample of a study of blood T cells in healthy people across ages. Via MiXCR, TCRdb re-called the 5' RACE reads, giving one row per CDR3 protein. The sample has nearly 800,000 distinct CDR3 sequences, just over 55% seen once; the top ten hold roughly 25%. Sequenced: blood. The receptors come from a man aged 40-55 years in good health. CDR3s include the opening cysteine and the closing phenylalanine or tryptophan. A D gene is named only where the DNA matches it firmly. Not every row has a clone size; where given, it reads once, few, many or a size class.

clone_size | j_call | v_call | d_call | cdr3_aa | cdr3_nt
NA | TRBJ2-2 | TRBV7-4 | NA | CASSLLDNTGELFF | TGTGCCAGCAGCTTACTAGATAACACCGGGGAGCTGTTTTTT
NA | TRBJ2-5 | TRBV5-1 | TRBD2 | CASRSGLAGEQETQYF | TGCGCCAGCAGATCGGGACTAGCGGGGGAGCAAGAGACCCAGTACTTC
few | TRBJ1-5 | TRBV28 | NA | CASSLSIGLGSINQPQHF | TGTGCCAGCAGTTTATCCATCGGGTTAGGGTCAATCAATCAGCCCCAGCATTTT
few | TRBJ1-2 | TRBV27 | NA | CASSSSHYGYTF | NA
NA | TRBJ2-1 | TRBV5-1 | TRBD1 | CASSFQGVFYEQFF | TGCGCCAGCAGCTTTCAGGGGGTTTTTTATGAGCAGTTCTTC
NA | TRBJ1-2 | TRBV9 | TRBD1 | CASKSRGIYGYTF | TGTGCCAGCAAGAGCAGGGGGATATATGGCTACACCTTC
NA | TRBJ1-1 | TRBV4-3 | NA | CASSQSQTGFWGTEAFF | TGCGCCAGCAGCCAGTCCCAAACAGGGTTTTGGGGAACTGAAGCTTTCTTT
NA | TRBJ2-3 | TRBV4-2 | NA | CASSQDRGAPLEGTDTQYF | TGTGCCAGCAGCCAAGATCGGGGGGCGCCTCTAGAAGGCACAGATACGCAGTATTTT
few | TRBJ2-3 | TRBV12-3/TRBV12-4 | NA | CASTYGASTDTQYF | TGTGCCAGCACTTACGGTGCTAGCACAGATACGCAGTATTTT
NA | TRBJ2-5 | TRBV27 | TRBD1 | CASSIISHRGPQETQYF | TGTGCCAGCAGCATTATTAGCCACAGGGGGCCCCAAGAGACCCAGTACTTC
many | TRBJ2-3 | TRBV29-1 | NA | CSYRDISQYF | TGCAGCTACCGGGACATCTCGCAGTATTTT
NA | TRBJ1-5 | TRBV20-1 | TRBD1 | CSAILGQGRWSNQPQHF | TGCAGTGCTATCTTAGGACAGGGGAGGTGGAGCAATCAGCCCCAGCATTTT
NA | TRBJ2-3 | TRBV2 | TRBD2 | CAILHQGLAGGTDTQYF | TGTGCCATCCTTCACCAGGGACTAGCGGGGGGCACAGATACGCAGTATTTT
NA | TRBJ1-2 | TRBV12-3/TRBV12-4 | NA | CAVRDGGGITYGYTF | TGTGCCGTGCGGGACGGCGGCGGAATTACCTATGGCTACACCTTC
once | TRBJ2-1 | TRBV5-6 | TRBD1 | CASRRGQLRNEQFF | TGTGCCAGCAGACGGGGACAGCTTCGGAATGAGCAGTTCTTC
NA | TRBJ2-5 | TRBV27 | TRBD2 | CASSFMTSGKQETQYF | TGTGCCAGCAGTTTCATGACTAGCGGGAAACAAGAGACCCAGTACTTC
NA | TRBJ2-1 | TRBV20-1 | NA | CSASVALRYNEQFF | TGCAGTGCCAGCGTGGCCCTCCGGTACAATGAGCAGTTCTTC
NA | TRBJ2-1 | TRBV2 | TRBD1 | CASGDIGTGRYNEQFF | TGTGCCAGCGGAGACATTGGGACAGGGCGCTACAATGAGCAGTTCTTC
NA | TRBJ2-7 | TRBV20-1 | TRBD2 | CSARDSGRALYEQYF | TGCAGTGCTAGAGATAGCGGGAGAGCCCTCTACGAGCAGTACTTC
NA | TRBJ2-7 | TRBV24-1 | TRBD1 | CATSDRTGEAYEQYF | TGTGCCACCAGTGACCGGACAGGGGAAGCCTACGAGCAGTACTTC
NA | TRBJ2-5 | TRBV2 | NA | CARLSREVQETQYF | TGTGCCAGGCTGAGCAGGGAGGTCCAAGAGACCCAGTACTTC
NA | TRBJ2-7 | TRBV7-3 | NA | CASSIDSTYEQYF | TGTGCCAGCAGCATCGACAGTACCTACGAGCAGTACTTC
NA | TRBJ1-1 | TRBV6-2/TRBV6-3 | NA | CASSFDRTGGSAEAFF | TGTGCCAGCAGTTTCGACCGGACTGGGGGGAGTGCTGAAGCTTTCTTT
NA | TRBJ1-2 | TRBV29-1 | TRBD1 | CSVGTGYYGYTF | TGCAGCGTGGGGACAGGCTACTATGGCTACACCTTC
NA | TRBJ2-7 | TRBV12-3/TRBV12-4 | TRBD1 | CASSSEPGTASYEQYF | TGTGCCAGCAGTTCGGAACCAGGGACAGCCTCCTACGAGCAGTACTTC
NA | TRBJ2-4 | TRBV6-1 | TRBD1 | CASSSEQGNIQYF | TGTGCCAGCAGTAGCGAACAGGGGAATATTCAGTACTTC
NA | TRBJ2-7 | TRBV28 | TRBD2 | CASSLNGRRYEQYF | TGTGCCAGCAGTTTGAACGGGAGGAGGTACGAGCAGTACTTC
NA | TRBJ2-2 | TRBV20-1 | NA | CSTRELETNTGELFF | TGCAGTACCCGAGAACTAGAGACCAACACCGGGGAGCTGTTTTTT
NA | TRBJ1-2 | TRBV7-2 | NA | CASSLVALGARYGYTF | TGTGCCAGCAGCTTAGTGGCCTTGGGAGCCCGCTATGGCTACACCTTC
few | TRBJ2-1 | TRBV9 | TRBD2 | CASSVGLAGTNEQFF | TGTGCCAGCAGCGTAGGTCTAGCGGGGACCAATGAGCAGTTCTTC
NA | TRBJ1-5 | TRBV4-3 | NA | CASSHALDISNQPQHF | TGCGCCAGCAGCCATGCCTTGGACATAAGCAATCAGCCCCAGCATTTT
few | TRBJ2-7 | TRBV7-7 | NA | CASSLGRAEGNEQYF | TGTGCCAGCAGCTTAGGGCGGGCGGAGGGGAATGAGCAGTACTTC
NA | TRBJ1-4 | TRBV4-1 | NA | CASSFQGGKLFF | TGCGCCAGCAGCTTTCAGGGTGGAAAACTGTTTTTT
few | TRBJ2-7 | TRBV20-1 | TRBD2 | CSARSTSSGVSYEQYF | TGCAGTGCTAGATCGACTTCTAGCGGGGTCTCCTACGAGCAGTACTTC
few | TRBJ2-1 | TRBV20-1 | NA | CSARDRRTARREEQFF | TGCAGTGCTAGAGATAGGAGGACAGCGCGGAGGGAGGAGCAGTTCTTC
NA | TRBJ2-1 | TRBV4-1 | NA | CASSQVRGGSGEQFF | TGCGCCAGCAGCCAAGTTCGAGGAGGGAGCGGGGAGCAGTTCTTC
NA | TRBJ2-1 | TRBV7-2 | NA | CASSLEALPYNEQFF | TGTGCCAGCAGCTTGGAGGCCCTGCCCTACAATGAGCAGTTCTTC
NA | TRBJ2-3 | TRBV28 | TRBD1 | CASSRRTGLDTQYF | TGTGCCAGCAGTCGACGGACAGGGTTAGATACGCAGTATTTT